The next 29 T cell receptor beta chains were all read from a single sample in a study of cytomegalovirus exposure and HLA in healthy donors. The PCR made use of 60 Vbeta and 13 Jbeta primers. Sequencing used immunoSEQ multiplex PCR; TCRdb keeps in-frame clones, though not all of them. This sample contains fewer than 45,000 clones. Specimen: PBMCs. The receptors come from a woman in her 30s in good health and CMV-seronegative.

J is TRBJ1-1 and V is TRBV5-6, with 10 bases fitting TRBD1. Germline V gene lookup returns CDR1 SGHDT and CDR2 YYEEEE. The CDR3 spans 15 residues. V lost 4 bases to trimming and J lost 7 bases; unmatched junction nucleotides: 10. The CDR3 protein is CASSDPGQGRGEAFF. The CDR3 DNA is TGTGCCAGCAGCGACCCGGGACAGGGGAGGGGTGAAGCTTTCTTT.

The J gene is TRBJ1-1, the V gene TRBV6-6; 7 bases are shared with TRBD1. J was trimmed by 0 bases and V by 5 bases; bases with no gene match: 3. CDR3 length: 14 amino acids. CDR1 is MNHNY and CDR2 is SVGAGI in the germline V gene (reference sequence). CDR3 region: CASSAGQMNTEAFF. CDR3 DNA sequence: TGTGCCAGCAGTGCGGGACAGATGAACACTGAAGCTTTCTTT.

The chain joins TRBV5-6 to TRBJ1-2; D is perhaps TRBD1 (5 bases). The CDR3 runs to 14 residues. Deletions cut 2 bases from V and 4 bases from J, with 12 bases between. Germline V lookup: CDR1 SGHDT, CDR2 YYEEEE. CDR3 sequence: CASSFRVGLYGYTF. For the CDR3, the DNA is TGTGCCAGCAGCTTCAGGGTAGGGCTCTATGGCTACACCTTC. Full variable domain (outside the CDR3, taken from reference TRBV5-6 and TRBJ1-2): DAGVTQSPTHLIKTRGQQVTLRCSPKSGHDTVSWYQQALGQGPQFIFQYYEEEERQRGNFPDRFSGHQFPNYSSELNVNALLLGDSALYLCASSFRVGLYGYTFGSGTRLTVV.

The genes are TRBV4-2 and TRBJ1-3; D ambiguous. Germline V CDR1 and CDR2: LGHNA, YNFKEQ. The CDR3 totals 14 residues. V was pared by 4 bases and J by 4 bases, with 11 bases between. The CDR3 reads CASSLLGAGNTIYF. The CDR3 DNA reads TGTGCCAGCAGCCTTCTGGGAGCAGGAAACACCATATATTTT.

The chain links TRBV6-6 to TRBJ2-7; 9 positions match TRBD2. Germline trimming cut 4 bases from V and 3 bases from J; bases unmatched to any gene: 7. Germline V gives CDR1 MNHNY, CDR2 SVGAGI (reference sequence). CDR3 length: 15 amino acids. CDR3 amino acids: CASSSKSGRFYEQYF. The CDR3 nucleotides read TGTGCCAGCAGTTCGAAAAGCGGGAGGTTCTACGAGCAGTACTTC.

V is TRBV6-6 and J is TRBJ2-7; TRBD2 aligns across 10 bases. V dropped 7 bases and J dropped 7; count of bases not matched to a gene: 7. This CDR3 has 13 amino acids. From germline, CDR1 is MNHNY and CDR2 SVGAGI (reference sequence). Here the CDR3 reads CASTGSGRGEQYF. The CDR3 DNA sequence: TGTGCCAGCACCGGAAGCGGGAGGGGTGAGCAGTACTTC.

The chain combines TRBV19 with TRBJ2-7, with D tentatively TRBD1 (6 bases). This CDR3 comprises 13 residues. Germline V gene sequence: CDR1 LNHDA, CDR2 SQIVND (reference sequence). V lost 2 bases to trimming and J lost 6 bases, with 11 bases between them. The CDR3 reads CASSIRQDLEQYF. DNA for the CDR3: TGTGCCAGTAGTATAAGACAGGATCTCGAGCAGTACTTC.

This sequence joins TRBV5-1 and TRBJ2-3, with 9 bases fitting TRBD2. CDR1 and CDR2 from the germline V gene are SGHRS and YFSETQ. The trim removed 2 bases at V and 2 bases at J, leaving 6 bases unmatched. This CDR3 has 16 residues. The CDR3 nucleotides are TGCGCCAGCAGCTTCATAGCGGGAGCGTTCACAGATACGCAGTATTTT. This encodes CASSFIAGAFTDTQYF.

This chain uses TRBV9 with TRBJ2-6; no clear D gene. Germline CDR1 reads SGDLS; CDR2 reads YYNGEE. This CDR3 comprises 13 residues. V was shortened by 9 bases and J by 4 bases, with 11 bases between the two germline ends. The CDR3 nucleotides read TGTGCCACCCTAGGTCCAGGGGCCAACGTCCTGACTTTC. This sequence encodes CATLGPGANVLTF.

V gene TRBV29-1 combines with J gene TRBJ2-7; 8 positions agree with TRBD1. From germline, CDR1 is SQVTM and CDR2 ANQGSEA. This CDR3 contains 13 residues. V was clipped by 8 bases and J by 6 bases; unmatched bases: 12. The CDR3 DNA reads TGCAGCCTGAGGACAGGGATGGGCTCCGAGCAGTACTTC. Encoded protein: CSLRTGMGSEQYF.

The chain joins TRBV28 to TRBJ1-1; D possibly corresponds to TRBD1 (6 bases). This CDR3 spans 14 amino acids. Germline assignment: CDR1 MDHEN and CDR2 SYDVKM. V lost 1 base, J lost 4 bases, and 10 bases lay in between. The CDR3 is CASSLSHRATEAFF. CDR3 DNA: TGTGCCAGCAGTTTATCGCACAGGGCCACTGAAGCTTTCTTT.

The V gene is TRBV7-9, the J gene TRBJ1-1; 7 nucleotides agree with TRBD1. The J segment lost 0 bases and the V segment lost 0 bases, leaving 1 base of the junction unmatched. The germline gives CDR1 SEHNR, CDR2 FQNEAQ (reference sequence). The length of the CDR3 is 15 residues. The CDR3 loop reads CASSLAGGLNTEAFF. CDR3 bases: TGTGCCAGCAGCTTAGCAGGGGGCTTGAACACTGAAGCTTTCTTT.

This chain links TRBV28 with TRBJ1-2; perhaps TRBD1 as D (6 bases). The V gene lost 6 bases and the J gene lost 4 bases, with 15 bases spanning the gap. Germline loops: CDR1 MDHEN, CDR2 SYDVKM. This CDR3 spans 14 amino acids. The CDR3 region is CASSEQGGGYGYTF. DNA for the CDR3: TGTGCCAGCAGCGAACAGGGAGGGGGCTATGGCTACACCTTC.

The rearrangement links TRBV6-1 to TRBJ2-7; D is possibly TRBD1 (6 bases). Between the trimmed V and J ends, which lost 2 bases and 7 bases, there was a span of 18 bases. Germline V gene data show CDR1 as MNHNS and CDR2 as SASEGT. CDR3 size: 15 residues. The CDR3 DNA is TGTGCCAGCAGTGAACTGGACAGTTCGTTTGTGGAGCAGTACTTC. It translates to CASSELDSSFVEQYF.

The J gene is TRBJ1-2, the V gene TRBV29-1, with a possible D match to TRBD1 (6 bases). There are 13 residues in the CDR3. Germline V CDR1 and CDR2: SQVTM, ANQGSEA. V was pared by 6 bases and J by 4 bases, with 15 bases between. CDR3 bases: TGCAGCGTAAGGACAGCCAGTGCCTATGGCTACACCTTC. Residues: CSVRTASAYGYTF.

This chain connects TRBV2 to TRBJ1-1, with 8 bases identical to TRBD1. Per germline, CDR1 SNHLY and CDR2 FYNNEI. CDR3 length: 14 amino acids. V lost 10 bases, J lost 5 bases, and 12 bases stayed unmatched. CDR3 in DNA: TGTGCCATTGCCAAGGACAGGGTCGGAACTGAAGCTTTCTTT. It yields the protein CAIAKDRVGTEAFF.

The J gene is TRBJ2-7, the V gene TRBV5-1; 12 nucleotides agree with TRBD2. The CDR3 is 17 amino acids. CDR1 is SGHRS, CDR2 YFSETQ, per germline. V dropped 0 bases and J dropped 3; count of bases not matched to a gene: 7. Here the CDR3 reads CASSLASSGRGVYEQYF. The CDR3, as DNA: TGCGCCAGCAGCTTGGCGTCTAGCGGGAGGGGGGTCTACGAGCAGTACTTC. Looking up the rest from reference TRBV5-1 and TRBJ2-7 gives the full variable domain: KAGVTQTPRYLIKTRGQQVTLSCSPISGHRSVSWYQQTPGQGLQFLFEYFSETQRNKGNFPGRFSGRQFSNSRSEMNVSTLELGDSALYLCASSLASSGRGVYEQYFGPGTRLTVT.

On this clone itself: Other DNA sequences from this sample encode an identical CDR3 as well. The chain couples TRBV9 to TRBJ1-5, with D hard to call. There are 15 residues in the CDR3. Germline CDR1 SGDLS, CDR2 YYNGEE. Trimming cost V 0 bases and J 1 base, with 8 bases left between them. This CDR3 is CASSVGGLSNQPQHF. In nucleotides, the CDR3 is TGTGCCAGCAGCGTAGGAGGTTTAAGCAATCAGCCCCAGCATTTT.

The chain employs TRBV15 and TRBJ2-2, with 8 nucleotides matching TRBD1. J was trimmed by 10 bases and V by 1 base; bases with no gene match: 5. The CDR3 covers 14 residues. Germline loops: CDR1 LNHNV, CDR2 YYDKDF (reference sequence). This CDR3 is CATSRGQGLKELFF. The CDR3, as DNA: TGTGCCACCAGCAGAGGACAGGGGCTAAAGGAGCTGTTTTTT.

Remarks on this clone: Its ends do not fully match the called genes, so a read error is possible. The V call is TRBV30, the J call TRBJ1-1; D is perhaps TRBD1 (5 bases). Germline lookup yields CDR1 GTSNPN and CDR2 SVGIG (reference sequence). The CDR3 contains 15 residues. Here the CDR3 DNA reads TGTGCCGGGAGTACGAAGAGCGGGGCGCGCACTGAAGCTTTCTTT. The encoded protein is CAGSTKSGARTEAFF.

The chain's CDR3 is CASSDGSGYTDTQYF. The CDR3 DNA reads TGTGCCAGCAGTGACGGTAGCGGCTACACAGATACGCAGTATTTT. The V call is TRBV2, the J call TRBJ2-3, with D possibly TRBD2 on 6 matching bases. V gave up 3 bases and J gave up 2 bases, with 12 bases separating them. The CDR3 has 15 residues. Germline lookup yields CDR1 SNHLY and CDR2 FYNNEI.

The V gene is TRBV28, the J gene TRBJ1-5, with D uncertain. The V end lost 6 bases, the J end lost 4 bases, and 7 bases lay between the germline ends. Germline V CDR1 and CDR2: MDHEN, SYDVKM. This CDR3 has 12 amino acids. CDR3: CASSFLNQPQHF. CDR3 in DNA: TGTGCCAGCAGCTTCTTGAATCAGCCCCAGCATTTT.

This chain joins TRBV5-1 and TRBJ2-7, with TRBD2 matching 14 bases. The germline gives CDR1 SGHRS, CDR2 YFSETQ. The V and J ends lost 4 bases and 0 bases, in that order; junction bases with no gene match: 18. The CDR3 length is 21 residues. CDR3 in amino acids: CASSPHAGPSGLAGASYEQYF. CDR3 sequence (DNA): TGCGCCAGCAGCCCCCATGCGGGACCGTCGGGACTAGCGGGGGCCTCCTACGAGCAGTACTTC.

This sequence joins TRBV4-1 and TRBJ2-5; possible D gene TRBD2, 5 bases. V lost 3 bases and J 3 bases, leaving 20 bases between the germline ends. This CDR3 comprises 17 residues. Looked up from germline, CDR1 is MGHRA and CDR2 is YSYEKL. The DNA of the CDR3 is TGCGCCAGCAGCCAGGGATGGGCTAGCTCCTCGGAAGAGACCCAGTACTTC. This gives the protein CASSQGWASSSEETQYF.

Here the CDR3 reads CATSRDRGSQISNQPQHF. CDR3 DNA sequence: TGTGCCACCAGCAGAGATCGTGGCAGTCAAATTAGCAATCAGCCCCAGCATTTT. V and J are TRBV15 and TRBJ1-5, with no clear D. The CDR3 sequence is 18 residues long. Trimming cost V 0 bases and J 0 bases, with 15 bases left between them. Germline V CDR1 and CDR2: LNHNV, YYDKDF (reference sequence).

This rearrangement joins TRBV10-2 to TRBJ2-7; weak D call: TRBD2 (7 bases). Germline loops: CDR1 WSHSY, CDR2 SAAADI. This CDR3 comprises 14 residues. V lost 6 bases and J 6 bases, leaving 18 bases between the germline ends. As DNA, the CDR3 is TGCGCCAGCAGGAAGGGGGGGACACCTCTCGAGCAGTACTTC. Translation: CASRKGGTPLEQYF.

The V call is TRBV7-9, the J call TRBJ1-5; the D is unclear. CDR1 and CDR2 from the germline V gene are SEHNR and FQNEAQ (reference sequence). V was cut by 1 base and J by 4 bases, with 8 bases left in between. The CDR3 has 14 residues. In DNA form, the CDR3 reads TGTGCCAGCAGCTTAGGAGGGCGTAATCAGCCCCAGCATTTT. Translating it yields CASSLGGRNQPQHF. Looking up the rest from reference TRBV7-9 and TRBJ1-5 gives the full variable domain: DTGVSQNPRHKITKRGQNVTFRCDPISEHNRLYWYRQTLGQGPEFLTYFQNEAQLEKSRLLSDRFSAERPKGSFSTLEIQRTEQGDSAMYLCASSLGGRNQPQHFGDGTRLSIL.

The chain uses TRBV14 and TRBJ2-2, with 7 bases identical to TRBD2. Trimming removed 2 bases from V and 4 bases from J; junction bases left unmatched: 7. Germline lookup yields CDR1 SGHDN and CDR2 FVKESK. The CDR3 is made up of 16 amino acids. The CDR3 DNA follows: TGTGCCAGCAGCCAACCCTTCGCGGGAGCCACCGGGGAGCTGTTTTTT. It codes for CASSQPFAGATGELFF. Complete variable domain (other parts from reference TRBV14 and TRBJ2-2): EAGVTQFPSHSVIEKGQTVTLRCDPISGHDNLYWYRRVMGKEIKFLLHFVKESKQDESGMPNNRFLAERTGGTYSTLKVQPAELEDSGVYFCASSQPFAGATGELFFGEGSRLTVL.

J is TRBJ2-7 and V is TRBV4-1, with 8 positions matching TRBD1. This CDR3 has 15 amino acids. Trimming at V came to 1 base and at J to 5 bases, leaving 7 bases not matched to a gene. The germline gives CDR1 MGHRA, CDR2 YSYEKL. The CDR3 is CASSQGFRGRDEQYF. CDR3 DNA sequence: TGCGCCAGCAGCCAAGGATTCAGGGGGCGGGACGAGCAGTACTTC.